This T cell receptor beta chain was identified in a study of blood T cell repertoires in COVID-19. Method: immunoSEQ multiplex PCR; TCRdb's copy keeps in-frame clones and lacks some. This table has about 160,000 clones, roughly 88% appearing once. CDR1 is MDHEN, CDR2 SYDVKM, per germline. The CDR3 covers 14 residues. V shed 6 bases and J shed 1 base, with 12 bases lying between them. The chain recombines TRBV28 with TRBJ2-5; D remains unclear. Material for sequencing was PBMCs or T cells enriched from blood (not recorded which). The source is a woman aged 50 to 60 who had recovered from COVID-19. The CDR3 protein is CASSPRVGQETQYF. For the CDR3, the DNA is TGTGCCAGCAGCCCTCGGGTAGGCCAAGAGACCCAGTACTTC.